This T cell receptor (beta chain) was recorded in a study of technical replicates of blood from a handful of donors. Profiling relied on immunoSEQ multiplex PCR, and the TCRdb table lists in-frame clones only, not all of them. Of more than 75,000 clones in the sample, 80% to 90% were seen once. The trim removed 4 bases at V and 10 bases at J, leaving 20 bases unmatched. Germline V gene lookup returns CDR1 MGHRA and CDR2 YSYEKL. This CDR3 is 20 amino acids long. The sequenced material came from PBMCs. This clonotype was obtained from a human donor in good health. Some clones in this sample may be carry-over from other donors' samples. The V call is TRBV4-1, the J call TRBJ2-1, with TRBD2 matching over 15 bases. CDR3 in DNA: TGCGCCAGCAGCCCGCAGTATTGGGCGAGTGGGACTAGCGGGGGGAGAGAGCAGTTCTTC. Translating gives CASSPQYWASGTSGGREQFF.